Each of the 16 T cell receptor beta chains below was sequenced from the same sample in a study of shared clonotypes between healthy human individuals. Method: immunoSEQ multiplex PCR; TCRdb's copy keeps in-frame clones and lacks some. Among under 350,000 clones listed, roughly 87% were seen once. Sequenced material: memory CD8+ T cells sorted from blood. Subset denoted: CD45RO+ cells pooled with CCR7-negative TemRA cells. The source of these receptors is a man aged 18 to 35 in good health.

In this sample, this clone turned up once. The chain couples TRBV6-1 to TRBJ2-7, with unresolved D. The CDR3 totals 14 residues. Deletions cut 1 base from V and 3 bases from J, with 10 bases between. Germline lookup yields CDR1 MNHNS and CDR2 SASEGT. The CDR3 DNA sequence: TGTGCCAGCAGTGAAGATGTAGAAGTCTACGAGCAGTACTTC. Its translation: CASSEDVEVYEQYF.

J is TRBJ2-7 and V is TRBV29-1, with D perhaps TRBD1 (6 bases). The CDR3 totals 14 residues. V lost 4 bases and J lost 1, with 14 bases in between. CDR1 and CDR2 (germline): SQVTM, ANQGSEA. This CDR3 is CSVVQGRFSYEQYF. For the CDR3, the DNA is TGCAGCGTTGTCCAGGGGCGATTTTCCTACGAGCAGTACTTC.

This clone was found once. The rearrangement links TRBV5-1 to TRBJ2-5, with D maybe TRBD2 (5 bases). V lost 0 bases, J lost 1 base, and 22 bases lay in between. The CDR3 length is 19 residues. Looked up from germline, CDR1 is SGHRS and CDR2 is YFSETQ. For the CDR3, the DNA is TGCGCCAGCAGCTTGGGGTTCAGAAGGCGGGTACTGTCCCAAGAGACCCAGTACTTC. Translated, it gives CASSLGFRRRVLSQETQYF.

This clone was counted a single time. CDR3 coding DNA: TGCAGCGCCGAGGCGGGTTTCCCCCCAGATACGCAGTATTTT. Encoded protein: CSAEAGFPPDTQYF. This chain joins TRBV29-1 and TRBJ2-3; the D gene is possibly TRBD2 (5 bases). This CDR3 has 14 residues. V was clipped by 7 bases and J by 4 bases, with 18 bases between them. The germline gives CDR1 SQVTM, CDR2 ANQGSEA.

In nucleotides, the CDR3 is TGTGCCAGCAGCCAGGACCACTATGGCTACACCTTC. As protein: CASSQDHYGYTF. The rearrangement joins TRBV7-9 to TRBJ1-2, with D uncertain. CDR3 length equals 12 residues. Trimming pared 5 bases from V and 3 bases from J, leaving 7 bases between. CDR1 and CDR2 from the germline V gene are SEHNR and FQNEAQ (reference sequence).

This clone was picked up a small number of times. The rearrangement uses TRBV4-1 and TRBJ1-1; 12 bases align to TRBD1. V was clipped by 1 base and J by 5 bases; unmatched bases: 8. CDR1 and CDR2 (germline): MGHRA, YSYEKL. The CDR3 has 17 residues. This CDR3 reads CASSQVPGQGAATEAFF. DNA of the CDR3: TGCGCCAGCAGCCAAGTCCCGGGACAGGGGGCGGCAACTGAAGCTTTCTTT.

The V gene is TRBV28, the J gene TRBJ1-6; TRBD1 matches at 8 bases. The CDR3 is made up of 20 amino acids. Per germline, CDR1 MDHEN and CDR2 SYDVKM. J lost 4 bases, V lost 5 bases, and 19 bases had no gene match. This CDR3 reads CASSSRSGWTGSMYNSPLHF. CDR3 DNA: TGTGCCAGCAGTAGCCGGTCCGGTTGGACAGGGTCTATGTATAATTCACCCCTCCACTTT.

This sequence joins TRBV4-3 and TRBJ2-7; D call uncertain. Germline V gene data show CDR1 as LGHNA and CDR2 as YSLEER. V was clipped by 1 base and J by 1 base, with 5 bases between them. This CDR3 region has 13 residues. DNA of the CDR3: TGCGCCAGCAGCCAAGGGGTATCCTACGAGCAGTACTTC. Amino acid sequence: CASSQGVSYEQYF.

This clone appeared a few times. J is TRBJ1-1 and V is TRBV13, with 7 positions matching TRBD1. Germline V gives CDR1 PRHDT, CDR2 FYEKMQ (reference sequence). V shed 3 bases, J shed 1 base, and the junction held 2 bases outside the gene matches. The CDR3 contains 14 residues. The CDR3 reads CASSLWTGNTEAFF. The CDR3 DNA reads as TGTGCCAGCAGCTTGTGGACAGGGAACACTGAAGCTTTCTTT.

The chain is built from TRBV7-9 and TRBJ1-5; D perhaps matches TRBD1 (5 bases). The germline gives CDR1 SEHNR, CDR2 FQNEAQ (reference sequence). Deletions cut 1 base from V and 8 bases from J, with 18 bases between. The CDR3 sequence is 16 residues long. CDR3 nucleotide sequence: TGTGCCAGCAGCTTAGAGGTCGGCAGGGAAGGGGAGCCCCAGCATTTT. Translating gives CASSLEVGREGEPQHF.

CDR3 DNA: TGTGCCAGCAGCCTCAACAGGGGAAGCAATCAGCCCCAGCATTTT. Its protein is CASSLNRGSNQPQHF. V and J are TRBV7-9 and TRBJ1-5, with TRBD1 matching over 7 bases. This CDR3 contains 15 residues. With V trimmed by 5 bases and J by 1 base, 5 bases remained unmatched. Germline V gives CDR1 SEHNR, CDR2 FQNEAQ (reference sequence).

The chain uses TRBV7-2 and TRBJ2-7, with 7 bases aligning to TRBD1. Trimming took 5 bases from V and 4 from J; bases not matched to a gene: 8. CDR3 length equals 14 residues. Germline V gene lookup returns CDR1 SGHTA and CDR2 FQGNSA. The CDR3 loop is CASSPFRGLYEQYF. Here the CDR3 DNA reads TGTGCCAGCAGCCCCTTTAGGGGGCTATACGAGCAGTACTTC.

This clone was picked up one time. CDR3 sequence (DNA): TGTGCCAGCTCCGGCTCTAGCTCCTACGAGCAGTACTTC. It is translated as CASSGSSSYEQYF. The chain couples TRBV18 to TRBJ2-7; no firm D call. The CDR3 is 13 amino acids. The germline V gene encodes CDR1 KGHSH and CDR2 LQKENI. V gave up 6 bases and J gave up 0 bases, with 9 bases separating them.

This chain joins TRBV4-1 and TRBJ2-2; 11 bases fit TRBD2. Germline-derived CDR1 and CDR2 are MGHRA and YSYEKL. The CDR3 is 15 residues long. The V segment lost 0 bases and the J segment 6 bases; nucleotides outside the gene matches: 0. The CDR3, as DNA: TGCGCCAGCAGCCAAGATAGCGGGAGGGCCGGGGAGCTGTTTTTT. Translating it yields CASSQDSGRAGELFF.

The chain combines TRBV7-9 with TRBJ2-5; D not resolved. The V gene lost 4 bases and the J gene lost 5 bases, with 17 bases spanning the gap. The CDR3 spans 15 residues. Germline-derived CDR1 and CDR2 are SEHNR and FQNEAQ (reference sequence). CDR3 DNA: TGTGCCAGCAGCTCGACTGGTGCTCAAGGGGAGACCCAGTACTTC. It encodes CASSSTGAQGETQYF.

This clone was detected a few times. V is TRBV7-9 and J is TRBJ1-5, with TRBD1 matching 10 bases. V gave up 5 bases and J gave up 6 bases; unmatched junction bases: 7. The CDR3 has 15 residues. Germline CDR1 SEHNR, CDR2 FQNEAQ (reference sequence). CDR3 sequence reads: CASSAGQGKGQPQHF. CDR3 DNA: TGTGCCAGCAGCGCGGGACAGGGGAAGGGTCAGCCCCAGCATTTT.